The present TCR beta chain was sequenced within a study of CD8+ T cells in alopecia areata. On the study more broadly: Oral tofacitinib (5 to 10 mg twice daily) was administered to treated patients.

This sample's treatment: oral pan-JAK inhibitor, 5-10 mg twice daily. The authors sorted CD4+ and CD8+ T cells from PBMCs. V shed 2 bases and J shed 4 bases, with 15 bases lying between them. The CDR3 is 16 amino acids. Germline CDR1 reads MNHEY; CDR2 reads SMNVEV (reference sequence). cDNA serving as the sequencing template came from extracted, reverse transcribed RNA. Some clones are missing from TCRdb's copy, which holds only in-frame ones; the method was immunoSEQ multiplex PCR. The sample has over 100,000 clones; roughly 50% are singletons. The clonotype comes from a human donor with alopecia areata. The chain links TRBV27 to TRBJ1-3; D perhaps matches TRBD1 (5 bases). The specimen was CD8+ T cells sorted from blood, collected at week 24, from a patient treated with tofacitinib. This CDR3 is CASSLGPGTSGNTIYF. The CDR3 region has the DNA TGTGCCAGCAGTTTAGGTCCGGGGACGTCGGGAAACACCATATATTTT.